Shown below are 15 T cell receptor beta chains from a single sample sequenced in a study of cytomegalovirus exposure and HLA in healthy donors. 13 Jbeta primers and 60 Vbeta primers were used for the PCR. The repertoire was sequenced with immunoSEQ multiplex PCR; TCRdb's copy has only in-frame clones and lacks some. The data hold roughly 87,000 clones, with around 79% observed a single time. Sequencing was carried out using PBMCs. The receptors originated from a woman aged 40 to 55 in good health and CMV-seropositive.

The chain is built from TRBV19 and TRBJ1-6; D call uncertain. Germline CDR1 LNHDA, CDR2 SQIVND (reference sequence). The CDR3 is made up of 14 amino acids. V lost 5 bases to trimming and J lost 12 bases, with 17 bases between them. CDR3 sequence reads: CASSATGLIGPLHF. The DNA of the CDR3 is TGTGCCAGTAGTGCCACCGGGTTAATTGGACCCCTCCACTTT.

The V call is TRBV5-4, the J call TRBJ2-7; tentatively, D is TRBD2 (6 bases). Germline CDR1 and CDR2: SGHNT and YYREEE (reference sequence). V was clipped by 0 bases and J by 3 bases, with 10 bases between them. The CDR3 sequence is 14 residues long. CDR3 sequence reads: CASSLAGRNYEQYF. The CDR3 DNA reads as TGTGCCAGCAGCTTGGCAGGGAGGAACTACGAGCAGTACTTC.

V usage is TRBV6-6 and J usage is TRBJ2-2, with D unclear. The CDR3 has 13 residues. V was trimmed by 0 bases and J by 7 bases, leaving 6 bases between them. CDR1 MNHNY and CDR2 SVGAGI come from the germline V gene (reference sequence). The CDR3: CASSYSSRGELFF. CDR3 in DNA: TGTGCCAGCAGTTACTCCTCTCGCGGGGAGCTGTTTTTT.

The chain uses TRBV6-1 and TRBJ2-7; D is undetermined. The V end lost 1 base, the J end lost 3 bases, and 16 bases lay between the germline ends. The CDR3 covers 16 residues. The germline CDR1 and CDR2 sequences are MNHNS and SASEGT. CDR3: CASSEGLQIGFYEQYF. The CDR3 nucleotides are TGTGCCAGCAGTGAAGGGCTACAGATTGGGTTCTACGAGCAGTACTTC.

This chain links TRBV6-5 with TRBJ1-1; 12 nucleotides align to TRBD1. Trimming cost V 6 bases and J 3 bases; bases outside gene matches: 5. Germline V gives CDR1 MNHEY, CDR2 SVGAGI. The CDR3 runs 15 residues. CDR3 loop: CASRGQGAGDTEAFF. The CDR3, as DNA: TGTGCCAGCAGGGGACAGGGGGCAGGGGACACTGAAGCTTTCTTT.

DNA for the CDR3: TGTGCCAGCAGCGTAGGCGGGGGGCATTACGAGCAGTACTTC. Translating it yields CASSVGGGHYEQYF. The chain recombines TRBV9 with TRBJ2-7; 8 nucleotides align to TRBD2. V was pared by 0 bases and J by 4 bases, with 3 bases of the junction left unmatched. CDR3 length: 14 residues. Germline V CDR1 and CDR2: SGDLS, YYNGEE.

The chain uses TRBV30 and TRBJ1-1, with TRBD1 matching over 9 bases. CDR1 and CDR2 (germline): GTSNPN, SVGIG (reference sequence). CDR3 length: 14 residues. Losses at the gene ends were 7 bases for V and 4 bases for J; bases not matched to a gene: 10. CDR3 region: CASPGQGASTEAFF. For the CDR3, the DNA is TGTGCCTCCCCGGGACAGGGTGCGAGCACTGAAGCTTTCTTT.

The chain is built from TRBV7-2 and TRBJ2-5, with D perhaps TRBD1 (6 bases). The last part of the DNA fits TRBJ2-7 better; the J call may be wrong. CDR3 length equals 13 residues. Germline values: CDR1 SGHTA, CDR2 FQGNSA. CDR3 residues: CASTRGLTYEQYF. The CDR3 DNA follows: TGTGCCAGCACCAGGGGCCTAACCTACGAGCAGTACTTC.

The rearrangement links TRBV7-9 to TRBJ2-3; possible D gene TRBD1, 6 bases. The CDR3 length is 17 residues. The V end lost 2 bases, the J end lost 5 bases, and 20 bases lay between the germline ends. Germline V gene sequence: CDR1 SEHNR, CDR2 FQNEAQ (reference sequence). CDR3 bases: TGTGCCAGCAGCTTACCCTGGATACAGGGAAATGAAGATACGCAGTATTTT. This encodes CASSLPWIQGNEDTQYF.

The chain uses TRBV7-9 and TRBJ2-7; the D gene is possibly TRBD1 (6 bases). V lost 4 bases and J 2 bases, leaving 18 bases between the germline ends. The germline CDR1 and CDR2 sequences are SEHNR and FQNEAQ (reference sequence). There are 16 residues in the CDR3. The chain's CDR3 is CASSSQGRTEAYEQYF. The CDR3, as DNA: TGTGCCAGCAGCTCTCAGGGGCGTACAGAGGCCTACGAGCAGTACTTC.

The chain has TRBV5-1 and TRBJ2-3; D perhaps matches TRBD2 (6 bases). This CDR3 region has 15 residues. Germline CDR1 is SGHRS and CDR2 is YFSETQ. The V end was cut by 0 bases, the J end by 4 bases, with 12 bases between. The CDR3 here is CASSLGTSLADTQYF. CDR3 nucleotide sequence: TGCGCCAGCAGCTTGGGAACTAGCTTAGCAGATACGCAGTATTTT.

The chain joins TRBV14 to TRBJ2-7, with TRBD2 matching over 8 bases. There are 14 residues in the CDR3. Trimming cost V 3 bases and J 6 bases; bases outside gene matches: 7. The germline gives CDR1 SGHDN, CDR2 FVKESK. The CDR3 DNA is TGTGCCAGCAGCCACTTCGGGGGGGGGCGCGAGCAGTACTTC. It encodes CASSHFGGGREQYF.

The V call is TRBV27, the J call TRBJ1-2; TRBD1 agrees at 10 bases. CDR3 length equals 12 residues. With V trimmed by 10 bases and J by 4 bases, 3 bases remained unmatched. Per germline, CDR1 MNHEY and CDR2 SMNVEV (reference sequence). CDR3 in amino acids: CATRQGAYGYTF. The CDR3 region has the DNA TGTGCCACCCGACAGGGGGCCTATGGCTACACCTTC.

The rearrangement joins TRBV7-8 to TRBJ2-7, with 9 nucleotides matching TRBD2. Trimming at V came to 4 bases and at J to 2 bases, leaving 6 bases not matched to a gene. This CDR3 has 15 amino acids. In germline, CDR1 is SGHVS, CDR2 FQNEAQ. CDR3 sequence (DNA): TGTGCCAGCAGCTCAAAGACTAGCGGCACCTACGAGCAGTACTTC. Protein sequence: CASSSKTSGTYEQYF.

The chain joins TRBV5-1 to TRBJ1-1; TRBD1 agrees at 7 bases. The V gene's germline CDR1 is SGHRS and CDR2 YFSETQ. This CDR3 comprises 15 residues. The V and J ends lost 3 bases and 5 bases, in that order; junction bases with no gene match: 10. The CDR3 spells CASSSRQGVGTEAFF. The CDR3 nucleotides are TGCGCCAGCAGCTCACGACAGGGTGTCGGGACTGAAGCTTTCTTT.